The 30 T cell receptor beta chains below come from one sample, sequenced in a study of blood T cell repertoires in COVID-19 (TCRdb year 2020). Library creation used the immunoSEQ multiplex PCR assay. As stored in TCRdb, this immuneACCESS dataset retains in-frame rearrangements with V and J assigned. A fraction of the clones does not appear; measured against another copy, unresolved V genes explain less than half of the discrepancy, and the remainder lacks a known reason. For this sample the table gives about 210,000 clones, of which around 86% were detected only once. 3.8% of the sample lies in the top ten. The sample comprised PBMCs or T cells enriched from blood (not recorded which). The receptors were gathered from a woman in her thirties or forties with acute COVID-19.

The chain combines TRBV10-3 with TRBJ1-6; D unclear. With 4 bases removed from V and 7 bases from J, the gap between germline ends came to 5 bases. The CDR3 runs to 12 residues. Germline V gives CDR1 ENHRY, CDR2 SYGVKD. The CDR3 loop is CAISAQNSPLHF. The CDR3 coding sequence is TGTGCCATCAGTGCTCAGAATTCACCCCTCCACTTT.

The chain carries TRBV7-3 and TRBJ1-1; the match to TRBD1 covers 7 bases. This CDR3 contains 14 residues. Germline V gene data show CDR1 as SGHTA and CDR2 as FQGTGA. V lost 5 bases to trimming and J lost 0 bases; unmatched junction nucleotides: 3. The CDR3 spells CASSDGTVNTEAFF. CDR3 bases: TGTGCCAGCAGCGACGGGACAGTGAACACTGAAGCTTTCTTT.

This clone turned up a few times. V usage is TRBV7-2 and J usage is TRBJ2-3, with 15 positions matching TRBD2. The CDR3 has 14 residues. CDR1 is SGHTA, CDR2 FQGNSA, per germline. With V trimmed by 5 bases and J by 9 bases, 3 bases remained unmatched. DNA for the CDR3: TGTGCCAGCAGCCCCGGACTAGCGGGAGGGACGCAGTATTTT. Residues: CASSPGLAGGTQYF.

The J gene is TRBJ2-2, the V gene TRBV19, with 9 bases identical to TRBD1. Germline trimming cut 4 bases from V and 3 bases from J; bases unmatched to any gene: 0. The CDR3 runs 14 residues. Germline CDR1 reads LNHDA; CDR2 reads SQIVND (reference sequence). In nucleotides, the CDR3 is TGTGCCAGTAGTAGGACAGGGGACACCGGGGAGCTGTTTTTT. It specifies CASSRTGDTGELFF.

The chain links TRBV7-8 to TRBJ2-7; 12 bases align to TRBD2. This CDR3 spans 16 amino acids. The junction had 7 bases not matched to a gene; V was cut back by 5 bases and J by 2 bases. From germline, CDR1 is SGHVS and CDR2 FQNEAQ. This CDR3 is CASSPWTSGTPYEQYF. For the CDR3, the DNA is TGTGCCAGCAGCCCGTGGACTAGCGGGACGCCCTACGAGCAGTACTTC.

The rearrangement uses TRBV3-1 (or the pseudogene TRBV3-2) and TRBJ2-7, with a possible D match to TRBD1 (6 bases). Germline lookup yields CDR1 LGHDT and CDR2 YNNKEL (reference sequence). The CDR3 runs 14 residues. Trimming shortened V by 3 bases and J by 12 bases, and 21 bases separated the two germline ends. CDR3 sequence reads: CASSQSGQSSTVYF. CDR3 in DNA: TGTGCCAGCAGCCAGTCAGGACAGTCCTCCACAGTGTACTTC.

The rearrangement joins TRBV18 to TRBJ2-7; 7 positions match TRBD1. Germline-derived CDR1 and CDR2 are KGHSH and LQKENI. The trim removed 4 bases at V and 3 bases at J, leaving 12 bases unmatched. This CDR3 has 16 amino acids. The DNA of the CDR3 is TGTGCCAGCTCACTAACAGCTTCCTCAGGGGGCTACGAGCAGTACTTC. This codes for CASSLTASSGGYEQYF.

V usage is TRBV5-1 and J usage is TRBJ2-7; 12 positions agree with TRBD1. The germline gives CDR1 SGHRS, CDR2 YFSETQ. The CDR3 extends over 16 amino acids. V lost 2 bases and J lost 3; bases outside the gene matches: 6. In DNA, the CDR3 is TGCGCCAGCAGCTTAGGGACAGGGGGCCCGGGCTACGAGCAGTACTTC. Amino acid sequence: CASSLGTGGPGYEQYF.

The chain is built from TRBV15 and TRBJ1-2, with no clear D. The germline V and J ends were trimmed by 4 bases and 5 bases, with 17 bases remaining between them. The germline V gene encodes CDR1 LNHNV and CDR2 YYDKDF (reference sequence). The length of the CDR3 is 15 residues. CDR3 loop: CATSKEPGLGYGYTF. In nucleotides, the CDR3 is TGTGCCACCAGCAAAGAGCCAGGCTTAGGATATGGCTACACCTTC.

Only one count was recorded for this clone. The rearrangement links TRBV4-2 to TRBJ2-3; 12 bases match TRBD2. Germline CDR1 reads LGHNA; CDR2 reads YNFKEQ. V lost 0 bases and J lost 4; bases outside the gene matches: 5. This CDR3 comprises 17 residues. CDR3: CASSQERLAGGADTQYF. The CDR3 nucleotides read TGTGCCAGCAGCCAAGAACGCCTAGCGGGAGGGGCAGATACGCAGTATTTT.

The V call is TRBV24-1, the J call TRBJ2-7; TRBD1 matches 9 bases. J was trimmed by 3 bases and V by 4 bases; bases with no gene match: 3. Germline CDR1 and CDR2: KGHDR and SFDVKD. This CDR3 is built from 14 residues. CDR3: CATSDPTGGYEQYF. DNA of the CDR3: TGTGCCACCAGTGACCCGACAGGGGGCTACGAGCAGTACTTC.

The chain couples TRBV4-3 to TRBJ2-5; tentative D call: TRBD1 (5 bases). Germline CDR1 is LGHNA and CDR2 is YSLEER. V gave up 4 bases and J gave up 1 base, with 13 bases separating them. The CDR3 loop spans 15 amino acids. DNA of the CDR3: TGCGCCAGCAGCCCTCGTGGGGCTACCCAAGAGACCCAGTACTTC. Its protein is CASSPRGATQETQYF.

The chain links TRBV12-5 to TRBJ2-7; a weak D match, TRBD2 (6 bases). CDR1 and CDR2 from the germline V gene are LGHNT and FRNRAP. This CDR3 has 16 amino acids. Trimming shortened V by 6 bases and J by 1 base, and 19 bases separated the two germline ends. Written as DNA, the CDR3 is TGTGCTAGTGGACGAGTCGGGGGTGGTAGGTCCTACGAGCAGTACTTC. The encoded protein is CASGRVGGGRSYEQYF.

CDR3 bases: TGTGCCAGCCAGGCAGGGGGGACCTCCTACGAGCAGTACTTC. As protein: CASQAGGTSYEQYF. V is TRBV6-5 and J is TRBJ2-7; maybe TRBD1 (7 bases). The germline V and J ends were trimmed by 8 bases and 0 bases, with 14 bases remaining between them. Looked up from germline, CDR1 is MNHEY and CDR2 is SVGAGI. The CDR3 covers 14 residues.

The chain has TRBV15 and TRBJ1-1, with TRBD1 identical over 7 bases. V gave up 3 bases and J gave up 1 base; unmatched junction bases: 2. The CDR3 is 14 amino acids. Germline V gene sequence: CDR1 LNHNV, CDR2 YYDKDF (reference sequence). Here the CDR3 reads CATSRGQWNTEAFF. CDR3 DNA: TGTGCCACCAGCAGGGGACAGTGGAACACTGAAGCTTTCTTT.

V usage is TRBV7-2 and J usage is TRBJ2-1; tentatively, D is TRBD2 (5 bases). From germline, CDR1 is SGHTA and CDR2 FQGNSA. This CDR3 has 11 residues. Trimming removed 4 bases from V and 10 bases from J, with 8 bases in between. CDR3 bases: TGTGCCAGCAGCTCGAGGGCAGAGCAGTTCTTC. This sequence encodes CASSSRAEQFF.

The chain recombines TRBV12-5 with TRBJ2-5; D may be TRBD1 (6 bases). V lost 1 base, J lost 4 bases, and 10 bases lay in between. The CDR3 has 14 amino acids. CDR1 and CDR2 from the germline V gene are LGHNT and FRNRAP. CDR3 coding DNA: TGTGCTAGTGGTTTGGGGATACAGGGAGAGACCCAGTACTTC. This codes for CASGLGIQGETQYF. The full variable domain, completed using reference TRBV12-5 and TRBJ2-5, is DARVTQTPRHKVTEMGQEVTMRCQPILGHNTVFWYRQTMMQGLELLAYFRNRAPLDDSGMPKDRFSAEMPDATLATLKIQPSEPRDSAVYFCASGLGIQGETQYFGPGTRLLVL.

The rearrangement joins TRBV25-1 to TRBJ2-1; D is possibly TRBD2 (5 bases). Looked up from germline, CDR1 is MGHDK and CDR2 is SYGVNS. V was shortened by 7 bases and J by 5 bases, with 9 bases between the two germline ends. This CDR3 is 12 amino acids long. The CDR3: CASNRDHNEQFF. CDR3 coding DNA: TGTGCCAGCAATCGGGATCACAATGAGCAGTTCTTC.

This chain uses TRBV6-5 with TRBJ1-6, with D uncertain. Trimming pared 4 bases from V and 0 bases from J, leaving 10 bases between. The CDR3 is 16 amino acids. Germline CDR1 and CDR2: MNHEY and SVGAGI. The CDR3 loop reads CASSLKTSSYNSPLHF. The CDR3 bases are TGTGCCAGCAGTTTGAAAACCAGCTCCTATAATTCACCCCTCCACTTT.

The V and J genes are TRBV4-1 and TRBJ1-3; TRBD1 might be the D (6 bases). The ends were cut back, 0 bases at V and 0 bases at J, with 18 bases in the middle. Germline V gene data show CDR1 as MGHRA and CDR2 as YSYEKL. The CDR3 consists of 19 residues. Here the CDR3 reads CASSQETGLGFSSGNTIYF. CDR3 sequence (DNA): TGCGCCAGCAGCCAAGAGACAGGTTTGGGGTTTTCCTCTGGAAACACCATATATTTT.

The CDR3 sequence is CASAEGGSYNEQFF. The CDR3 DNA sequence: TGTGCCAGCGCCGAAGGAGGATCCTACAATGAGCAGTTCTTC. V and J are TRBV19 and TRBJ2-1, with a tentative D call TRBD2 (5 bases). The ends were cut back, 9 bases at V and 1 base at J, with 13 bases in the middle. The germline CDR1 and CDR2 sequences are LNHDA and SQIVND (reference sequence). The CDR3 is 14 residues long.

The chain carries TRBV19 and TRBJ2-5, with 8 bases matching TRBD2. After removal of 8 bases from V and 0 bases from J, the junction contained 11 bases not matched to a gene. The germline V gene has CDR1 LNHDA and CDR2 SQIVND (reference sequence). CDR3 length: 16 amino acids. CDR3 sequence: CASAPRGGEYQETQYF. DNA of the CDR3: TGTGCCAGTGCACCCCGGGGGGGAGAGTACCAAGAGACCCAGTACTTC.

The V call is TRBV28, the J call TRBJ1-4, with D perhaps TRBD1 (6 bases). The length of the CDR3 is 15 residues. Germline V lookup: CDR1 MDHEN, CDR2 SYDVKM. Trimming took 8 bases from V and 4 from J, leaving 17 bases between them. The CDR3 protein is CASGGRGSFNEKLFF. DNA for the CDR3: TGTGCCAGCGGCGGAAGGGGGTCATTTAATGAAAAACTGTTTTTT.

The chain combines TRBV7-3 with TRBJ2-7, with 9 bases lining up with TRBD1. The CDR3 sequence is 13 residues long. The ends lost 4 bases at V and 3 bases at J; junction bases unmatched: 1. Germline values: CDR1 SGHTA, CDR2 FQGTGA. CDR3 sequence (DNA): TGTGCCAGCAGCTGGGACAGGGACTACGAGCAGTACTTC. Amino acid sequence: CASSWDRDYEQYF.

This sequence joins TRBV19 and TRBJ1-2, with a possible D match to TRBD1 (5 bases). The CDR3 runs to 16 residues. The V end lost 5 bases, the J end lost 4 bases, and 20 bases lay between the germline ends. From germline, CDR1 is LNHDA and CDR2 SQIVND (reference sequence). Here the CDR3 reads CASSVGGTQRAYGYTF. In nucleotides, the CDR3 is TGTGCCAGTAGTGTGGGAGGGACTCAAAGGGCCTATGGCTACACCTTC.

This clone was counted once. The chain joins TRBV6-5 to TRBJ1-1; a weak D match, TRBD1 (5 bases). Trimming shortened V by 4 bases and J by 0 bases, and 12 bases separated the two germline ends. There are 15 residues in the CDR3. In germline, CDR1 is MNHEY, CDR2 SVGAGI. Here the CDR3 DNA reads TGTGCCAGCAGTTTCTTGACAGCCTTGAACACTGAAGCTTTCTTT. This codes for CASSFLTALNTEAFF.

The J gene is TRBJ2-1, the V gene TRBV5-1; D is possibly TRBD2 (6 bases). CDR1 is SGHRS and CDR2 is YFSETQ in the germline V gene. V lost 4 bases, J lost 10 bases, and 15 bases lay in between. The CDR3 is 13 residues long. The CDR3 protein is CASSTRLGREQFF. CDR3 nucleotide sequence: TGCGCCAGCAGCACAAGACTAGGTCGGGAGCAGTTCTTC.

This clone has more than one count but fewer than ten. Here the CDR3 reads CASNLAGSEEQYF. The DNA for the CDR3 is TGTGCCAGCAACTTAGCGGGATCTGAAGAGCAGTACTTC. The V and J genes are TRBV28 and TRBJ2-7; 8 bases agree with TRBD2. Germline CDR1 MDHEN, CDR2 SYDVKM. The CDR3 has 13 residues. Losses at the gene ends were 7 bases for V and 7 bases for J; bases not matched to a gene: 9.

There are a few counts of this clone. This chain connects TRBV4-3 to TRBJ2-7, with D possibly matching TRBD1 (5 bases). Trimming took off 0 bases at V and 3 bases at J, with 12 bases between the two ends. The CDR3 length is 15 residues. CDR1 is LGHNA and CDR2 is YSLEER in the germline V gene. The CDR3 here is CASSQDISGFYEQYF. In DNA, the CDR3 is TGCGCCAGCAGCCAAGATATATCAGGGTTCTACGAGCAGTACTTC.

The CDR3 DNA reads as TGTGCCAGCAGCGTAGCTGATAGGGGGACCTACGAGCAGTACTTC. It encodes CASSVADRGTYEQYF. The chain uses TRBV9 and TRBJ2-7, with D perhaps TRBD1 (6 bases). This CDR3 region has 15 residues. The V gene's germline CDR1 is SGDLS and CDR2 YYNGEE. The V gene lost 0 bases and the J gene lost 2 bases, with 12 bases spanning the gap.